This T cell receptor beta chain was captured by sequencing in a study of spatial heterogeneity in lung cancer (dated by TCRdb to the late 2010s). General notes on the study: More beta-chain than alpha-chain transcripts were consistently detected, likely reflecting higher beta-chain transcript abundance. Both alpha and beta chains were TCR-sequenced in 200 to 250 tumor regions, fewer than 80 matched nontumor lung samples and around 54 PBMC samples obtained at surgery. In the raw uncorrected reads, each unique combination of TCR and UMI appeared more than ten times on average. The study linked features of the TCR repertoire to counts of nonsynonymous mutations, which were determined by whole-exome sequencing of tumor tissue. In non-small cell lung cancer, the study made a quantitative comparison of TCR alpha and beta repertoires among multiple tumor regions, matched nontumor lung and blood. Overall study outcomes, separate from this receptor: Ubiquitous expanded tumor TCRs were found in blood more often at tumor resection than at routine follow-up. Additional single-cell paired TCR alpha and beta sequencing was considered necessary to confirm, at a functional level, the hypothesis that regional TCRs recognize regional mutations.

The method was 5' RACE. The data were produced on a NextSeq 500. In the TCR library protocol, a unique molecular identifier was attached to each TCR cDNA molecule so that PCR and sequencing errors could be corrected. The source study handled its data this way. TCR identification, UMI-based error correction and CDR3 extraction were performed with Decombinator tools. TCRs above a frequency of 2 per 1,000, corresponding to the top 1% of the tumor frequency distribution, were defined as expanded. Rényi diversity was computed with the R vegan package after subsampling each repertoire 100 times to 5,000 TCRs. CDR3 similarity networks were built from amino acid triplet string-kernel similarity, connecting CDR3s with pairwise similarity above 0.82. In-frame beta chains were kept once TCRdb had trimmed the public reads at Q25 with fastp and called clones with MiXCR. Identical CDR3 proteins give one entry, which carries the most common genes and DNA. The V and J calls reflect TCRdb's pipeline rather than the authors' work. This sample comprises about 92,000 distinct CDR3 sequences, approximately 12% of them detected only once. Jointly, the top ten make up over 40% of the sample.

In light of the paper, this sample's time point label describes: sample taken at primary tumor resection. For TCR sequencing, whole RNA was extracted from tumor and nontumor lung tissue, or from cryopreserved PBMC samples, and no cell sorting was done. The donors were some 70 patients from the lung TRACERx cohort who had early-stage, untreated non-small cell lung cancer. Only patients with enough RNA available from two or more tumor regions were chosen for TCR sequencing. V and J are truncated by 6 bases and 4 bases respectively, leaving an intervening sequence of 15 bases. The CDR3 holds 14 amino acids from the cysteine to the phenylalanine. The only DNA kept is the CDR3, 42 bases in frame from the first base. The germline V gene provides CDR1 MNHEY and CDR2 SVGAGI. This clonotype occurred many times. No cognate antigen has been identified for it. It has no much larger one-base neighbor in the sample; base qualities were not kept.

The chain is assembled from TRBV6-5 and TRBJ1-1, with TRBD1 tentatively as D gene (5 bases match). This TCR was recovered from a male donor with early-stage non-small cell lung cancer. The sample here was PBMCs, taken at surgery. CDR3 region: CASSELSRVTEAFF. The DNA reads TGTGCCAGCAGCGAACTGAGCAGGGTCACTGAAGCTTTCTTT.